This paragraph reports one TCR beta chain. This specimen belongs to a study of control samples from healthy donors and cancer patients. Germline V CDR1 and CDR2: SNHLY, FYNNEI. This CDR3 is 12 amino acids long. V lost 2 bases and J 7 bases, leaving 8 bases between the germline ends. Sequencing used immunoSEQ multiplex PCR; TCRdb keeps in-frame clones, though not all of them. The sample lists about 110,000 clones, more than 75% seen once, with around 3.5% in the top ten. The clonotype comes from a woman aged 55-70 years with lung cancer. The V gene is TRBV2, the J gene TRBJ1-1; D is uncertain. The sample was PBMCs. The CDR3 here is CASSELDGEAFF. CDR3 bases: TGTGCCAGCAGTGAATTGGACGGTGAAGCTTTCTTT. Full variable domain (remainder filled in from reference TRBV2 and TRBJ1-1): EPEVTQTPSHQVTQMGQEVILRCVPISNHLYFYWYRQILGQKVEFLVSFYNNEISEKSEIFDDQFSVERPDGSNFTLKIRSTKLEDSAMYFCASSELDGEAFFGQGTRLTVV.